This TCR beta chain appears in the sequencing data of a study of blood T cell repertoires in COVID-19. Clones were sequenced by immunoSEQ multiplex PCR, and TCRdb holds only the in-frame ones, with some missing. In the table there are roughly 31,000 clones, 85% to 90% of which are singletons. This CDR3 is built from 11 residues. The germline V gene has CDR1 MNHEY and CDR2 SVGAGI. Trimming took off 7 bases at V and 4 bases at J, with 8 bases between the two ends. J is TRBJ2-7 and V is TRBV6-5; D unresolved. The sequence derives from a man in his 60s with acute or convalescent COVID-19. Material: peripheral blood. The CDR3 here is CASKQVYEQYF. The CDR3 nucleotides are TGTGCCAGCAAGCAGGTTTACGAGCAGTACTTC.